The 26 T cell receptor beta chains reported below all come from one sample, sequenced in a study of blood T cell repertoires in COVID-19 (dated by TCRdb to 2018 to 2021). Library construction relied on the immunoSEQ multiplex PCR assay. As stored in TCRdb, this immuneACCESS dataset retains in-frame rearrangements with V and J assigned. A fraction of the clones does not appear; measured against another copy, unresolved V genes explain less than half of the discrepancy, and the remainder lacks a known reason. The table for this sample lists approximately 58,000 clones; about 85% of them were counted only once. The ten top clones hold roughly 4.3% of the sample. Sequencing was performed on peripheral blood. The receptors originated from a middle-aged man with active COVID-19.

The sample holds many counts of this clone. Other DNA sequences in the sample encode the same CDR3. The rearrangement uses TRBV3-1 (or the pseudogene TRBV3-2) and TRBJ1-2, with 9 bases lining up with TRBD1. Germline lookup yields CDR1 LGHDT and CDR2 YNNKEL (reference sequence). This CDR3 has 14 amino acids. V lost 4 bases to trimming and J lost 3 bases; unmatched junction nucleotides: 3. CDR3 sequence (DNA): TGTGCCAGCAGCCCCTGGACAGGGGACTATGGCTACACCTTC. This translates into CASSPWTGDYGYTF.

The chain recombines TRBV27 with TRBJ1-2; D may be TRBD1 (5 bases). CDR3 length equals 14 residues. Trimming stripped 6 bases from V and 6 bases from J, with 17 bases between. Germline V gene sequence: CDR1 MNHEY, CDR2 SMNVEV (reference sequence). The CDR3, as DNA: TGTGCCAGCAGGACCCCGGGCTGGGGGGATGGCTACACCTTC. It yields the protein CASRTPGWGDGYTF.

This clone appeared once. The rearrangement links TRBV6-5 to TRBJ2-7; D remains ambiguous. The CDR3 extends over 12 amino acids. CDR1 and CDR2 from the germline V gene are MNHEY and SVGAGI. V lost 10 bases, J lost 4 bases, and 14 bases lay in between. CDR3 sequence reads: CATDGGGYEQYF. For the CDR3, the DNA is TGTGCCACCGACGGCGGTGGTTACGAGCAGTACTTC.

The J gene is TRBJ1-2, the V gene TRBV3-1 (or the pseudogene TRBV3-2); possible D gene TRBD1, 5 bases. The V gene lost 4 bases and the J gene lost 8 bases, with 14 bases spanning the gap. Germline V gene lookup returns CDR1 LGHDT and CDR2 YNNKEL (reference sequence). The CDR3 covers 13 residues. The CDR3 sequence: CASSPGGAQGYTF. The CDR3 DNA sequence: TGTGCCAGCAGCCCCGGAGGGGCGCAGGGCTACACCTTC.

By its share, this clone is medium-sized. The rearrangement uses TRBV15 and TRBJ1-1, with 7 bases matching TRBD1. Germline CDR1 is LNHNV and CDR2 is YYDKDF (reference sequence). The CDR3 contains 15 residues. Unmatched junction bases numbered 7, after V lost 0 bases and J lost 6 bases. CDR3 coding DNA: TGTGCCACCAGCAGAGACTTGACAGGGAAGGCTGAAGCTTTCTTT. Its translation is CATSRDLTGKAEAFF.

The chain carries TRBV7-9 and TRBJ2-5, with 7 bases fitting TRBD1. The CDR3 spans 15 residues. Germline assignment: CDR1 SEHNR and CDR2 FQNEAQ (reference sequence). The V gene end was trimmed by 0 bases and the J gene end by 4 bases; junction bases not matched to a gene: 5. CDR3 DNA sequence: TGTGCCAGCAGCTTAGCCGGGACAGCAAGAGAGACCCAGTACTTC. Translating gives CASSLAGTARETQYF.

The chain links TRBV28 to TRBJ2-1; the match to TRBD2 covers 10 bases. Germline values: CDR1 MDHEN, CDR2 SYDVKM. Trimming removed 6 bases from V and 7 bases from J; junction bases left unmatched: 12. The CDR3 totals 16 residues. CDR3 in DNA: TGTGCCAGCAGCGGCGGGACTAGCGACCAACCGAATGAGCAGTTCTTC. Translated: CASSGGTSDQPNEQFF.

This rearrangement joins TRBV20-1 to TRBJ1-1; D remains unclear. Germline V CDR1 and CDR2: DFQATT, SNEGSKA (reference sequence). Trimming left V 4 bases short and J 6 bases short, with 12 bases between. This CDR3 contains 12 residues. The CDR3 sequence is CSANDFTSEAFF. The CDR3 region has the DNA TGCAGTGCTAATGACTTTACTTCTGAAGCTTTCTTT.

CDR3: CASSPGLAGVYDNEQFF. CDR3 in DNA: TGTGCCAGCAGTCCAGGACTAGCGGGAGTATATGACAATGAGCAGTTCTTC. The chain employs TRBV28 and TRBJ2-1, with TRBD2 identical over 13 bases. This CDR3 has 17 residues. CDR1 is MDHEN, CDR2 SYDVKM, per germline. V lost 5 bases, J lost 5 bases, and 9 bases stayed unmatched.

The V gene is TRBV28, the J gene TRBJ1-5; weak D call: TRBD1 (5 bases). The CDR3 length is 15 residues. Deletions cut 6 bases from V and 6 bases from J, with 18 bases between. Germline loops: CDR1 MDHEN, CDR2 SYDVKM. The CDR3 sequence is CASREKGKRGQPQHF. The CDR3 DNA sequence: TGTGCCAGCAGGGAAAAAGGCAAAAGGGGTCAGCCCCAGCATTTT.

In DNA, the CDR3 is TGCGCCAGCAGTAGCGGGAGGGGGGGCAATGAGCAGTTCTTC. Amino acids: CASSSGRGGNEQFF. The gene calls are TRBV10-1 and TRBJ2-1, with 10 bases fitting TRBD2. Looked up from germline, CDR1 is WNHNN and CDR2 is SYGVQD (reference sequence). Trimming removed 5 bases from V and 6 bases from J; junction bases left unmatched: 4. The CDR3 sequence is 14 residues long.

This chain joins TRBV5-1 and TRBJ2-2; 8 bases align to TRBD2. The CDR3 contains 16 residues. Germline assignment: CDR1 SGHRS and CDR2 YFSETQ. Trimming removed 2 bases from V and 6 bases from J; junction bases left unmatched: 9. Written as DNA, the CDR3 is TGCGCCAGCAGCTTCCAAGCGGGAGTAAGGGCCGGGGAGCTGTTTTTT. Translating gives CASSFQAGVRAGELFF.

The chain's CDR3 is CASSLGDSSSYNSPLHF. The CDR3 bases are TGCGCCAGCAGCTTAGGAGATTCAAGCTCCTATAATTCACCCCTCCACTTT. This chain joins TRBV5-1 and TRBJ1-6; D ambiguous. CDR3 length equals 17 residues. Germline V gene sequence: CDR1 SGHRS, CDR2 YFSETQ. V lost 2 bases and J 0 bases, leaving 12 bases between the germline ends.

V and J are TRBV7-8 and TRBJ2-1, with D possibly being TRBD2 (6 bases). V was clipped by 5 bases and J by 8 bases, with 10 bases between them. Germline V gene lookup returns CDR1 SGHVS and CDR2 FQNEAQ. The CDR3 spans 12 residues. Here the CDR3 reads CASSLLADEQFF. CDR3 DNA sequence: TGTGCCAGCAGCCTACTAGCTGATGAGCAGTTCTTC. Using reference TRBV7-8 and TRBJ2-1 for the parts outside the CDR3, the full variable domain is GAGVSQSPRYKVAKRGQDVALRCDPISGHVSLFWYQQALGQGPEFLTYFQNEAQLDKSGLPSDRFFAERPEGSVSTLKIQRTQQEDSAVYLCASSLLADEQFFGPGTRLTVL.

This chain joins TRBV28 and TRBJ1-5; TRBD1 might be the D (5 bases). Germline values: CDR1 MDHEN, CDR2 SYDVKM. V dropped 2 bases and J dropped 4 bases, with 12 bases sitting between them. The CDR3 has 15 residues. CDR3 sequence (DNA): TGTGCCAGCAGTTTAGCAGGGCGGGGTAATCAGCCCCAGCATTTT. The encoded protein is CASSLAGRGNQPQHF.

The gene calls are TRBV28 and TRBJ2-1; D gene unclear. The V gene's germline CDR1 is MDHEN and CDR2 SYDVKM. The V end lost 6 bases, the J end lost 7 bases, and 10 bases lay between the germline ends. This CDR3 comprises 12 residues. The CDR3 DNA follows: TGTGCCAGCAGCGGATTGAGGAATGAGCAGTTCTTC. Translating gives CASSGLRNEQFF.

This chain links TRBV3-1 (or the pseudogene TRBV3-2) with TRBJ1-2; D uncertain. Trimming cost V 2 bases and J 8 bases, with 18 bases left between them. The CDR3 sequence is 15 residues long. Germline V gives CDR1 LGHDT, CDR2 YNNKEL (reference sequence). Written as DNA, the CDR3 is TGTGCCAGCAGCCAAAACGTGCACCTACTACCGGGCTACACCTTC. This encodes CASSQNVHLLPGYTF.

This clone was observed once. The rearrangement uses TRBV28 and TRBJ2-5; D may be TRBD1 (5 bases). The CDR3 loop spans 14 amino acids. Germline CDR1 and CDR2: MDHEN and SYDVKM. The ends were cut back, 5 bases at V and 0 bases at J, with 10 bases in the middle. The DNA for the CDR3 is TGTGCCAGCAGTACCTACAGGTACCAAGAGACCCAGTACTTC. This codes for CASSTYRYQETQYF.

The V call is TRBV7-2, the J call TRBJ2-1; TRBD2 matches 10 bases. CDR3 length: 14 amino acids. Trimming took 3 bases from V and 7 from J; bases not matched to a gene: 3. In germline, CDR1 is SGHTA, CDR2 FQGNSA. The CDR3 DNA sequence: TGTGCCAGCAGCTTGGCTAGCGGGAGAAATGAGCAGTTCTTC. Amino acids: CASSLASGRNEQFF. Supplemented by reference TRBV7-2 and TRBJ2-1, the full variable domain reads GAGVSQSPSNKVTEKGKDVELRCDPISGHTALYWYRQSLGQGLEFLIYFQGNSAPDKSGLPSDRFSAERTGGSVSTLTIQRTQQEDSAVYLCASSLASGRNEQFFGPGTRLTVL.

V and J are TRBV5-4 and TRBJ2-5, with D unresolved. Germline-derived CDR1 and CDR2 are SGHNT and YYREEE (reference sequence). V was shortened by 4 bases and J by 5 bases, with 12 bases between the two germline ends. This CDR3 contains 13 residues. The CDR3 sequence is CASSPVRAETQYF. The CDR3 DNA reads as TGTGCCAGCAGCCCGGTGAGAGCCGAGACCCAGTACTTC.

CDR3 bases: TGTGCCAGCAGTTTATCCCCAGCGGGAGGGGACTCCTACGAGCAGTACTTC. It yields the protein CASSLSPAGGDSYEQYF. The V gene is TRBV28, the J gene TRBJ2-7; 10 nucleotides match TRBD2. This CDR3 comprises 17 residues. Looked up from germline, CDR1 is MDHEN and CDR2 is SYDVKM. V lost 1 base and J lost 0; bases outside the gene matches: 6.

The V call is TRBV29-1, the J call TRBJ2-7, with D possibly matching TRBD2 (6 bases). The CDR3 runs 13 residues. In germline, CDR1 is SQVTM, CDR2 ANQGSEA. Deletions cut 3 bases from V and 6 bases from J, with 15 bases between. Here the CDR3 reads CSVDGSPLSEQYF. The CDR3 DNA follows: TGCAGCGTTGACGGGAGTCCCTTATCCGAGCAGTACTTC.

This rearrangement joins TRBV3-1 (or the pseudogene TRBV3-2) to TRBJ1-5; maybe TRBD1 (5 bases). With 4 bases removed from V and 5 bases from J, the gap between germline ends came to 12 bases. Germline CDR1 reads LGHDT; CDR2 reads YNNKEL (reference sequence). The CDR3 covers 14 residues. The CDR3 DNA reads as TGTGCCAGCAGCCGATTACGGGGGGATCAGCCCCAGCATTTT. Residues: CASSRLRGDQPQHF.

The rearrangement joins TRBV6-4 to TRBJ2-2, with a weak D call TRBD1 (8 bases). V lost 2 bases to trimming and J lost 5 bases, with 12 bases between them. Germline lookup yields CDR1 MRHNA and CDR2 SNTAGT. The CDR3 runs to 15 residues. CDR3 residues: CASSDNRGGTGELFF. The CDR3 coding sequence is TGTGCCAGCAGTGACAACAGGGGGGGAACCGGGGAGCTGTTTTTT.

The gene calls are TRBV11-3 and TRBJ2-1; a weak D match, TRBD1 (6 bases). The CDR3 runs 14 residues. The V end lost 5 bases, the J end lost 8 bases, and 16 bases lay between the germline ends. Germline V lookup: CDR1 SGHNT, CDR2 YENEEA. The CDR3 nucleotides read TGTGCCAGCAGCCCCGGGACAAATCCTCATGAGCAGTTCTTC. Its translation is CASSPGTNPHEQFF.

The chain has TRBV24-1 and TRBJ2-5; 12 nucleotides line up with TRBD2. The CDR3 runs 15 residues. The trim removed 7 bases at V and 4 bases at J, leaving 6 bases unmatched. Germline CDR1 and CDR2: KGHDR and SFDVKD. The CDR3 bases are TGTGCCACCAGCCAGACTAGCGGGAGATTAGAGACCCAGTACTTC. It is translated as CATSQTSGRLETQYF.